The T cell receptor beta chain under discussion was sequenced for a study of T cell responses to AZD1222 COVID-19 vaccine. A remark on this clone: Antigen: not known.

Clones were read by immunoSEQ multiplex PCR, and TCRdb kept only the in-frame ones, dropping some. The data hold roughly 190,000 clones, with more than 85% observed a single time. Study results and limitations: An increase in Spike-specific TCR breadth and depth was observed after two AZD1222 doses. Repertoires in all cases were sampled only once the peak T cell response had passed. Clonal diversity was possibly underestimated, and white British individuals and females predominated among donors.

Second-dose intervals of approximately 4 or approximately 12 weeks were pooled. Trimming pared 4 bases from V and 1 base from J, leaving 6 bases between. Germline V gene data show CDR1 as KGHDR and CDR2 as SFDVKD. This CDR3 has 13 residues. The source is an adult who received the AZD1222 COVID-19 vaccine. The V call is TRBV24-1, the J call TRBJ2-5; no firm D call. The sequencing used peripheral blood, collected 28 days after the second AZD1222 dose. The CDR3, as DNA: TGTGCCACCAGTGAAGGCAGCCAAGAGACCCAGTACTTC. Residues: CATSEGSQETQYF.